The 24 T cell receptor beta chains listed next were all sequenced from one sample in a study of T-cell memory formation after mild COVID-19. TCRdb re-called the 5' RACE reads with MiXCR, one entry per CDR3 protein. The data show hundreds of thousands of distinct CDR3 sequences, more than 15% seen once. The sequenced sample was PBMCs or a T cell subset sorted from them (not recorded which). These receptors all come from an adult woman who had mild COVID-19 (a few samples of this study predate the infection). Cell type and time point are not known.

This clonotype was observed a few times. This chain joins TRBV18 and TRBJ1-1, with no clear D. Germline CDR1 and CDR2: KGHSH and LQKENI. This CDR3 is built from 13 residues. Trimming stripped 2 bases from V and 5 bases from J, with 9 bases between. The CDR3 region has the DNA TGTGCCAGCTCACCATCACAGCGGACTGAAGCTTTCTTT. It translates to CASSPSQRTEAFF.

This clonotype was observed a few times. J is TRBJ2-1 and V is TRBV10-3, with 11 bases fitting TRBD2. This CDR3 comprises 18 residues. V lost 2 bases to trimming and J lost 7 bases; unmatched junction nucleotides: 13. CDR1 is ENHRY and CDR2 is SYGVKD in the germline V gene. The DNA for the CDR3 is TGTGCCATCAGTGAGCCCCCTAGGGCGGGACTAGCGGAAAATGAGCAGTTCTTC. As protein: CAISEPPRAGLAENEQFF.

The chain employs TRBV7-9 and TRBJ2-3; D gene unclear. Germline V gene data show CDR1 as SEHNR and CDR2 as FQNEAQ (reference sequence). The CDR3 length is 15 residues. V was shortened by 1 base and J by 9 bases, with 17 bases between the two germline ends. CDR3 DNA: TGTGCCAGCAGCTTAGAGTCCCACTCCCGGCGCACGCAGTATTTT. Protein sequence: CASSLESHSRRTQYF.

The gene calls are TRBV15 and TRBJ1-1, with 7 bases matching TRBD1. The CDR3 spans 14 residues. The V segment lost 2 bases and the J segment 1 base; nucleotides outside the gene matches: 1. Germline V gives CDR1 LNHNV, CDR2 YYDKDF (reference sequence). This CDR3 reads CATSRNRGNTEAFF. The CDR3 nucleotides read TGTGCCACCAGCAGAAACAGGGGGAACACTGAAGCTTTCTTT.

This clonotype was observed a single time. This chain connects TRBV20-1 to TRBJ2-7, with D unclear. Germline V gene sequence: CDR1 DFQATT, CDR2 SNEGSKA (reference sequence). Deletions cut 6 bases from V and 4 bases from J, with 16 bases between. The CDR3 contains 13 residues. CDR3 loop: CSAKKSNLYEQYF. CDR3 sequence (DNA): TGCAGTGCCAAAAAGAGTAATTTATACGAGCAGTACTTC.

Only a few counts were recorded for this clonotype. The V and J genes are TRBV20-1 and TRBJ2-3, with TRBD1 matching over 9 bases. The CDR3 extends over 15 amino acids. Trimming cost V 6 bases and J 1 base; bases outside gene matches: 8. Looked up from germline, CDR1 is DFQATT and CDR2 is SNEGSKA (reference sequence). Here the CDR3 reads CSAKLGTGRTDTQYF. CDR3 DNA: TGCAGTGCGAAACTTGGGACAGGGCGCACAGATACGCAGTATTTT.

This chain links TRBV6-6 with TRBJ2-7; TRBD1 might be the D (5 bases). The CDR3 spans 13 residues. V was pared by 7 bases and J by 3 bases, with 13 bases between. Germline CDR1 and CDR2: MNHNY and SVGAGI (reference sequence). In nucleotides, the CDR3 is TGTGCCAGCACTCAGGGCTTCTTCTACGAGCAGTACTTC. Translation: CASTQGFFYEQYF.

V is TRBV3-1 and J is TRBJ2-3; no clear D. Trimming pared 3 bases from V and 4 bases from J, leaving 11 bases between. CDR3 length equals 14 residues. The germline gives CDR1 LGHDT, CDR2 YNNKEL (reference sequence). The CDR3 reads CASSQGFTSDTQYF. As DNA, the CDR3 is TGTGCCAGCAGCCAGGGTTTTACTTCAGATACGCAGTATTTT.

V usage is TRBV5-5 and J usage is TRBJ2-7; TRBD1 matches at 9 bases. The J segment lost 0 bases and the V segment lost 0 bases, leaving 7 bases of the junction unmatched. CDR1 is SGHKS, CDR2 YYEKEE, per germline (reference sequence). This CDR3 spans 17 amino acids. In DNA, the CDR3 is TGTGCCAGCAGCTTGGTAGGACAGGGGAAGAGCTCCTACGAGCAGTACTTC. It yields the protein CASSLVGQGKSSYEQYF.

This clonotype appeared a few times. The V call is TRBV12-3 or TRBV12-4, the J call TRBJ2-3, with 9 bases that match TRBD2. Trimming removed 6 bases from V and 8 bases from J; junction bases left unmatched: 9. The CDR3 length is 14 residues. The DNA of the CDR3 is TGTGCCAGCAGCTCGGGGGCAGCGGGGGGTACGCAGTATTTT. Protein product: CASSSGAAGGTQYF.

In this sample, this clonotype turned up once. This chain uses TRBV24-1 with TRBJ2-7; 9 nucleotides align to TRBD1. Germline V lookup: CDR1 KGHDR, CDR2 SFDVKD. The CDR3 loop spans 15 amino acids. V shed 4 bases, J shed 6 bases, and the junction held 9 bases outside the gene matches. The CDR3 is CATSDTGTGSVEQYF. The DNA for the CDR3 is TGTGCCACCAGTGACACCGGGACAGGGTCTGTCGAGCAGTACTTC.

The genes are TRBV29-1 and TRBJ2-1; D is uncertain. The CDR3 length is 18 residues. Germline V lookup: CDR1 SQVTM, CDR2 ANQGSEA. V shed 3 bases and J shed 0 bases, with 21 bases lying between them. The CDR3 DNA reads TGCAGCGTTGAGGGCCAAACCTTGTCCAGGAGCTCCTACAATGAGCAGTTCTTC. Amino acids: CSVEGQTLSRSSYNEQFF.

This clonotype has only a few counts. The CDR3 nucleotides read TGTGCCAGCAGCTTACCCTACAGAGAGTACAATGAGCAGTTCTTC. Protein sequence: CASSLPYREYNEQFF. This chain uses TRBV7-6 with TRBJ2-1; D is uncertain. Deletions cut 2 bases from V and 4 bases from J, with 12 bases between. Per the germline V gene, CDR1 is SGHVS and CDR2 is FNYEAQ. The CDR3 extends over 15 amino acids.

The rearrangement links TRBV24-1 to TRBJ2-3; 9 bases fit TRBD2. CDR3 length: 16 residues. Trimming cost V 2 bases and J 6 bases; bases outside gene matches: 8. The germline V gene encodes CDR1 KGHDR and CDR2 SFDVKD. In DNA form, the CDR3 reads TGTGCCACCAGTGATTGGAGAGCGGGAGGCGGGGATACGCAGTATTTT. It encodes CATSDWRAGGGDTQYF.

The chain is built from TRBV7-9 and TRBJ1-2; D remains unclear. The germline V and J ends were trimmed by 5 bases and 4 bases, with 20 bases remaining between them. The germline gives CDR1 SEHNR, CDR2 FQNEAQ (reference sequence). The CDR3 has 16 residues. The chain's CDR3 is CASSPLPGEFTYGYTF. For the CDR3, the DNA is TGTGCCAGCAGCCCTCTCCCCGGGGAGTTTACCTATGGCTACACCTTC.

The chain joins TRBV3-1 to TRBJ2-5; D call uncertain. This CDR3 is 13 amino acids long. Germline CDR1 is LGHDT and CDR2 is YNNKEL (reference sequence). Between the trimmed V and J ends, which lost 0 bases and 7 bases, there was a span of 9 bases. CDR3 DNA sequence: TGTGCCAGCAGCCAAGACGGAGCAGGGACCCAGTACTTC. This codes for CASSQDGAGTQYF.

This clonotype was seen only a few times. The chain recombines TRBV2 with TRBJ1-1; D may be TRBD1 (5 bases). The CDR3 spans 13 residues. The germline CDR1 and CDR2 sequences are SNHLY and FYNNEI. The V end lost 6 bases, the J end lost 1 base, and 9 bases lay between the germline ends. The CDR3 nucleotides are TGTGCCAGCAGGGGGGTGTGGAACACTGAAGCTTTCTTT. This gives the protein CASRGVWNTEAFF.

The gene calls are TRBV5-6 and TRBJ2-1; 13 nucleotides line up with TRBD2. The CDR3 contains 18 residues. Germline V CDR1 and CDR2: SGHDT, YYEEEE. V lost 3 bases to trimming and J lost 10 bases; unmatched junction nucleotides: 16. The CDR3 loop reads CASSWTLTSGGSSVEQFF. DNA for the CDR3: TGTGCCAGCAGCTGGACGCTGACTAGCGGGGGGTCCTCTGTAGAGCAGTTCTTC.

This clonotype was observed a few times. Here the CDR3 DNA reads TGTGCCACCAGTGCTGCTGATAGCAATCAGCCCCAGCATTTT. It codes for CATSAADSNQPQHF. The chain employs TRBV24-1 and TRBJ1-5; D gene uncertain. The germline CDR1 and CDR2 sequences are KGHDR and SFDVKD. The V gene lost 5 bases and the J gene lost 0 bases, with 7 bases spanning the gap. The CDR3 is 14 amino acids.

This chain joins TRBV12-3 or TRBV12-4 and TRBJ2-3, with 10 bases aligning to TRBD1. Trimming removed 2 bases from V and 4 bases from J; junction bases left unmatched: 9. This CDR3 is 17 amino acids long. The DNA for the CDR3 is TGTGCCAGCAGTTTAAGTCAGGGACAGGGGTACGCAGATACGCAGTATTTT. This gives the protein CASSLSQGQGYADTQYF.

The chain recombines TRBV27 with TRBJ1-6; a possible D gene is TRBD1 (6 bases). The V end lost 2 bases, the J end lost 6 bases, and 14 bases lay between the germline ends. This CDR3 is 16 amino acids long. Germline-derived CDR1 and CDR2 are MNHEY and SMNVEV (reference sequence). The CDR3 region has the DNA TGTGCCAGCAGTTTAGCGGCGGGGGGCTTTAATTCACCCCTCCACTTT. Protein: CASSLAAGGFNSPLHF.

This clonotype turned up a few times. This rearrangement joins TRBV6-2 or TRBV6-3 to TRBJ2-7; possibly TRBD1 for D (5 bases). This CDR3 spans 14 amino acids. The V end was cut by 3 bases, the J end by 2 bases, with 11 bases between. From germline, CDR1 is MNHEY and CDR2 SVGEGT. CDR3 sequence (DNA): TGTGCCAGCAGTTATTGGACACCGACCTACGAGCAGTACTTC. Translation gives CASSYWTPTYEQYF.

V is TRBV6-2 or TRBV6-3 and J is TRBJ2-7; the match to TRBD2 covers 12 bases. CDR1 and CDR2 from the germline V gene are MNHEY and SVGEGT. Germline trimming cut 5 bases from V and 6 bases from J; bases unmatched to any gene: 5. The CDR3 runs 14 residues. The CDR3 DNA sequence: TGTGCCAGCAGTCGCCGACTAGCGGGAGCCGAGCAGTACTTC. Amino acid sequence: CASSRRLAGAEQYF.

The V gene is TRBV7-9, the J gene TRBJ2-6; the D gene could be TRBD1 or TRBD2 (6 bases each). V lost 5 bases to trimming and J lost 2 bases, with 19 bases between them. Per the germline V gene, CDR1 is SEHNR and CDR2 is FQNEAQ (reference sequence). This CDR3 spans 18 amino acids. DNA of the CDR3: TGTGCCAGCAGCCCCGGACAGACGACGGGAGCTGGGGCCAACGTCCTGACTTTC. This encodes CASSPGQTTGAGANVLTF.